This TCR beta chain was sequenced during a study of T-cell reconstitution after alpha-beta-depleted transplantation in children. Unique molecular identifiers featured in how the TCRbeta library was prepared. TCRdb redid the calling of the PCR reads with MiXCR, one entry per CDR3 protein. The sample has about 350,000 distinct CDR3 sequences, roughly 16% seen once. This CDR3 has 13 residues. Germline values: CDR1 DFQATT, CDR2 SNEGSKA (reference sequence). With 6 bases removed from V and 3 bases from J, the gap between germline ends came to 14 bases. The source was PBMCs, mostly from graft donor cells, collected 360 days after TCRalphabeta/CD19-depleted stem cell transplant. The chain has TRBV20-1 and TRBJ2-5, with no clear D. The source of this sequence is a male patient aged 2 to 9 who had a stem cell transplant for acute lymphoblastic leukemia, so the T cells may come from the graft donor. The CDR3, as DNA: TGCAGTGCCTTAGCCCGGGCGGAAGAGACCCAGTACTTC. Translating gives CSALARAEETQYF.